The 24 T cell receptor beta chains below all came from one sample that was sequenced in a study of graft-versus-host responses after intestinal transplantation. Libraries were prepared by immunoSEQ multiplex PCR; TCRdb keeps only in-frame clonotypes and omits some of them. The profile covers tens of thousands of clones, with more than 85% appearing a single time and 0.72% taken by the ten largest. Sample: PBMCs, taken roughly 68 days after intestinal transplant. The receptors shown here come from a human patient who received an intestinal transplant, so some T cells may come from the graft donor.

The rearrangement joins TRBV2 to TRBJ2-7; perhaps D is TRBD1 or TRBD2 (5 bases each). The CDR3 has 17 amino acids. The germline V gene has CDR1 SNHLY and CDR2 FYNNEI. CDR3 DNA: TGTGACACAGCAGTCGAGCCGGCCGGGGCCGATTTCTACGAGCAGTACTTC. This translates into CDTAVEPAGADFYEQYF.

The chain recombines TRBV4-1 with TRBJ2-5, with 7 bases identical to TRBD1. The CDR3 contains 17 residues. V was pared by 2 bases and J by 3 bases, with 12 bases of the junction left unmatched. The V gene's germline CDR1 is MGHRA and CDR2 YSYEKL. CDR3 residues: CASSQTTGTVNKETQYF. The CDR3 DNA reads TGCGCCAGCAGCCAAACTACCGGGACAGTAAATAAAGAGACCCAGTACTTC.

The chain recombines TRBV7-2 with TRBJ2-7; a possible D gene is TRBD2 (6 bases). CDR1 SGHTA and CDR2 FQGNSA come from the germline V gene. V shed 2 bases and J shed 1 base, with 9 bases lying between them. The CDR3 is made up of 14 amino acids. The CDR3 nucleotides are TGTGCCAGCAGCTTAAGGCGGGATTCCTACGAGCAGTACTTC. It codes for CASSLRRDSYEQYF.

This clone was detected once. V and J are TRBV19 and TRBJ1-1; TRBD1 is a possible D gene (6 bases). The germline V and J ends were trimmed by 5 bases and 4 bases, with 11 bases remaining between them. This CDR3 region has 13 residues. CDR1 and CDR2 (germline): LNHDA, SQIVND (reference sequence). CDR3 sequence: CASSQGFGTEAFF. DNA of the CDR3: TGTGCCAGTAGTCAGGGGTTCGGCACTGAAGCTTTCTTT.

This chain joins TRBV27 and TRBJ2-7; D may correspond to TRBD1 or TRBD2 (5 bases each). Germline CDR1 and CDR2: MNHEY and SMNVEV (reference sequence). Between the trimmed V and J ends, which lost 6 bases and 4 bases, there was a span of 13 bases. The CDR3 length is 13 residues. The chain's CDR3 is CASSFGAPYEQYF. CDR3 coding DNA: TGTGCCAGCAGCTTCGGGGCTCCGTACGAGCAGTACTTC.

This chain joins TRBV6-5 and TRBJ1-2; maybe TRBD1 (6 bases). This CDR3 is built from 14 residues. V lost 4 bases and J lost 1, with 10 bases in between. Per germline, CDR1 MNHEY and CDR2 SVGAGI. CDR3 loop: CASSSGQLNYGYTF. CDR3 nucleotides: TGTGCCAGCAGTTCCGGACAGCTTAACTATGGCTACACCTTC.

V gene TRBV6-5 combines with J gene TRBJ1-1; no definite D call. The V gene's germline CDR1 is MNHEY and CDR2 SVGAGI. There are 13 residues in the CDR3. Deletions cut 6 bases from V and 2 bases from J, with 10 bases between. CDR3 sequence reads: CASSLGFNTEAFF. The CDR3 nucleotides are TGTGCCAGCAGCCTAGGATTTAACACTGAAGCTTTCTTT.

This chain uses TRBV4-1 with TRBJ1-1; TRBD1 aligns across 7 bases. The CDR3 runs 14 residues. Germline V gives CDR1 MGHRA, CDR2 YSYEKL. V lost 4 bases, J lost 5 bases, and 7 bases stayed unmatched. Written as DNA, the CDR3 is TGCGCCAGCAGCCTGAGCGCAGGGGGAACTGAAGCTTTCTTT. This gives the protein CASSLSAGGTEAFF.

The chain is built from TRBV15 and TRBJ1-5; D is undetermined. In germline, CDR1 is LNHNV, CDR2 YYDKDF (reference sequence). This CDR3 has 17 residues. The V end was cut by 0 bases, the J end by 3 bases, with 15 bases between. The CDR3 nucleotides are TGTGCCACCAGCAGAGATTTGGTAGGGTTATACAATCAGCCCCAGCATTTT. This gives the protein CATSRDLVGLYNQPQHF.

This chain links TRBV6-5 with TRBJ1-3; TRBD1 agrees at 7 bases. V was clipped by 6 bases and J by 1 base; unmatched bases: 6. Germline values: CDR1 MNHEY, CDR2 SVGAGI. The CDR3 contains 15 residues. The CDR3 sequence: CASSTGQTSGNTIYF. The CDR3 nucleotides read TGTGCCAGCAGCACGGGACAGACTTCTGGAAACACCATATATTTT.

The rearrangement joins TRBV6-1 to TRBJ2-2; D remains unclear. The ends were cut back, 4 bases at V and 3 bases at J, with 6 bases in the middle. Germline V lookup: CDR1 MNHNS, CDR2 SASEGT. CDR3 length: 13 residues. The CDR3 DNA follows: TGTGCCAGCAGTGGTAGCTACACCGGGGAGCTGTTTTTT. Encoded protein: CASSGSYTGELFF.

This clone appeared once. The chain is built from TRBV7-9 and TRBJ1-2, with 7 bases fitting TRBD1. Trimming removed 2 bases from V and 4 bases from J; junction bases left unmatched: 4. CDR1 and CDR2 (germline): SEHNR, FQNEAQ (reference sequence). CDR3 size: 14 residues. Here the CDR3 DNA reads TGTGCCAGCAGCTTAATAGGGGGCGCCTATGGCTACACCTTC. This codes for CASSLIGGAYGYTF.

The V and J genes are TRBV4-3 and TRBJ1-4; tentatively, D is TRBD1 (6 bases). Germline V gene sequence: CDR1 LGHNA, CDR2 YSLEER. Trimming took 5 bases from V and 6 from J, leaving 16 bases between them. The CDR3 sequence is 15 residues long. The CDR3 loop reads CASSDGRGLDEKLFF. CDR3 DNA sequence: TGCGCCAGCAGCGATGGACGGGGGCTGGATGAAAAACTGTTTTTT.

This clone was seen just once. The CDR3: CASSLDSGNTIYF. CDR3 in DNA: TGTGCCAGCAGCTTAGATTCCGGAAACACCATATATTTT. The V gene is TRBV13, the J gene TRBJ1-3; no reliable D call. CDR1 and CDR2 (germline): PRHDT, FYEKMQ (reference sequence). Trimming removed 1 base from V and 4 bases from J, with 5 bases in between. The CDR3 is 13 residues long.

V usage is TRBV5-1 and J usage is TRBJ1-1; unclear D gene. The germline CDR1 and CDR2 sequences are SGHRS and YFSETQ. V was clipped by 0 bases and J by 3 bases, with 6 bases between them. The CDR3 covers 13 residues. CDR3 region: CASSLDVHTEAFF. DNA of the CDR3: TGCGCCAGCAGCTTGGATGTGCACACTGAAGCTTTCTTT.

This sequence joins TRBV7-9 and TRBJ2-1; 13 nucleotides line up with TRBD2. CDR1 and CDR2 from the germline V gene are SEHNR and FQNEAQ (reference sequence). The CDR3 has 15 amino acids. With 4 bases clipped from V and 7 bases from J, the junction kept 4 bases outside the gene matches. CDR3 in DNA: TGTGCCAGCAGCTCTTTACTAGCGGGAGGGAATGAGCAGTTCTTC. This gives the protein CASSSLLAGGNEQFF.

The rearrangement joins TRBV18 to TRBJ1-6; D is possibly TRBD1 (6 bases). Between the trimmed V and J ends, which lost 6 bases and 4 bases, there was a span of 13 bases. This CDR3 is 15 amino acids long. Germline V gene lookup returns CDR1 KGHSH and CDR2 LQKENI. DNA for the CDR3: TGTGCCAGCTCCCTCGCAGGGGATTATAATTCACCCCTCCACTTT. Residues: CASSLAGDYNSPLHF. Using reference TRBV18 and TRBJ1-6 for the parts outside the CDR3, the full variable domain is NAGVMQNPRHLVRRRGQEARLRCSPMKGHSHVYWYRQLPEEGLKFMVYLQKENIIDESGMPKERFSAEFPKEGPSILRIQQVVRGDSAAYFCASSLAGDYNSPLHFGNGTRLTVT.

This chain joins TRBV18 and TRBJ2-7, with no clear D. The germline V gene has CDR1 KGHSH and CDR2 LQKENI. The germline V and J ends were trimmed by 6 bases and 5 bases, with 20 bases remaining between them. The CDR3 totals 15 residues. As DNA, the CDR3 is TGTGCCAGCTCGAATACTTTCGGGCGGTTTGACGAGCAGTACTTC. Protein: CASSNTFGRFDEQYF. The full variable domain, completed using reference TRBV18 and TRBJ2-7, is NAGVMQNPRHLVRRRGQEARLRCSPMKGHSHVYWYRQLPEEGLKFMVYLQKENIIDESGMPKERFSAEFPKEGPSILRIQQVVRGDSAAYFCASSNTFGRFDEQYFGPGTRLTVT.

The chain employs TRBV6-5 and TRBJ1-3, with TRBD1 as a possible D gene (5 bases). The germline gives CDR1 MNHEY, CDR2 SVGAGI. CDR3 size: 15 residues. Trimming left V 2 bases short and J 0 bases short, with 8 bases between. In DNA form, the CDR3 reads TGTGCCAGCAGTTACGAGAGGGGCTCTGGAAACACCATATATTTT. This encodes CASSYERGSGNTIYF.

Here the CDR3 DNA reads TGTGCCAGCAGCCTAGGAGCGGATTCACGGACCCAGTACTTC. Amino acid sequence: CASSLGADSRTQYF. V is TRBV5-6 and J is TRBJ2-5; D is perhaps TRBD2 (5 bases). In germline, CDR1 is SGHDT, CDR2 YYEEEE. The CDR3 is 14 amino acids. Trimming took off 4 bases at V and 7 bases at J, with 17 bases between the two ends.

The chain couples TRBV4-2 to TRBJ2-2; D call uncertain. The CDR3 sequence is 14 residues long. Germline V lookup: CDR1 LGHNA, CDR2 YNFKEQ. V was shortened by 2 bases and J by 3 bases, with 7 bases between the two germline ends. In DNA, the CDR3 is TGTGCCAGCAGCCAAAAGGCGGACACCGGGGAGCTGTTTTTT. Protein sequence: CASSQKADTGELFF.

The chain uses TRBV7-9 and TRBJ1-1, with unresolved D. The ends were cut back, 1 base at V and 7 bases at J, with 7 bases in the middle. CDR3 length: 12 amino acids. Germline V lookup: CDR1 SEHNR, CDR2 FQNEAQ (reference sequence). The CDR3 protein is CASSLGENEAFF. In DNA form, the CDR3 reads TGTGCCAGCAGCTTAGGGGAGAATGAAGCTTTCTTT.

J is TRBJ2-1 and V is TRBV4-3, with TRBD1 matching 7 bases. The junction had 5 bases not matched to a gene; V was cut back by 0 bases and J by 0 bases. The CDR3 spans 17 residues. The germline V gene encodes CDR1 LGHNA and CDR2 YSLEER. CDR3 nucleotide sequence: TGCGCCAGCAGCCAAGATGAAGGGGACAGCTCCTACAATGAGCAGTTCTTC. Protein sequence: CASSQDEGDSSYNEQFF.

The J gene is TRBJ2-7, the V gene TRBV27, with 8 bases aligning to TRBD2. The CDR3 extends over 13 amino acids. V was clipped by 6 bases and J by 4 bases; unmatched bases: 5. In germline, CDR1 is MNHEY, CDR2 SMNVEV (reference sequence). This CDR3 is CASSLSGKYEQYF. The CDR3 DNA reads as TGTGCCAGCAGCCTTAGCGGGAAGTACGAGCAGTACTTC.